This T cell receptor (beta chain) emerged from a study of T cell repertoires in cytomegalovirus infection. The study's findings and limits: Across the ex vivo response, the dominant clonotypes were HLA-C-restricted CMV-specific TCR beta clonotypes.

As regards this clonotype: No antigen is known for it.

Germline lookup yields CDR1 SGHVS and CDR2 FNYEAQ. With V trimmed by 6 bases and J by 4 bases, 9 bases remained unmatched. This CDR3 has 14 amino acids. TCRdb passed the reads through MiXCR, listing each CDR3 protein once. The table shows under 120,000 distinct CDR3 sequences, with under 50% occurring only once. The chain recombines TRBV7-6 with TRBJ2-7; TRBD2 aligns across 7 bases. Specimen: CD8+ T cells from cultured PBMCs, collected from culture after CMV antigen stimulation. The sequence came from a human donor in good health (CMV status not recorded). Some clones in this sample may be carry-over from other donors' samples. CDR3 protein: CASSSWTSGYEQYF. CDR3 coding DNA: TGTGCCAGCAGTTCTTGGACTAGTGGGTACGAGCAGTACTTC.